This T cell receptor beta chain is from a study of T cells after posttransplantation cyclophosphamide. The study, taken as a whole, reports: TRB clonality was highly associated with recipient CMV seropositivity and reactivation. Donor CD8+ memory clones often dominated recipient blood repertoires at later times. Skin or GI-infiltrating T cells shared few TRB sequences with blood.

Trimming left V 2 bases short and J 2 bases short, with 12 bases between. The CDR3 length is 15 residues. In germline, CDR1 is LNHNV, CDR2 YYDKDF (reference sequence). Profiling relied on immunoSEQ multiplex PCR, and the TCRdb table lists in-frame clones only, not all of them. The repertoire shows 3,000 to 3,500 clones, none seen only once; the top ten take 25% to 30%. The sample holds many counts of this clone. Its antigen is still unknown. Busulfan-fludarabine conditioning, marrow transplant, and cyclophosphamide on days +3 and +4 were administered. The clonotype comes from a female patient aged 35-55 years who received an allogeneic stem cell transplant from a related donor, was CMV-positive, and had no GVHD. Some of the T cells may derive from the graft donor. The sequencing here drew on PBMCs, taken 84 days after allogeneic stem cell transplant with posttransplant cyclophosphamide. This chain links TRBV15 with TRBJ1-1, with D unclear. The CDR3 DNA follows: TGTGCCACCAGCAGACCGCGGGGAAGTAACACTGAAGCTTTCTTT. Protein sequence: CATSRPRGSNTEAFF. Complete variable domain (other parts from reference TRBV15 and TRBJ1-1): DAMVIQNPRYQVTQFGKPVTLSCSQTLNHNVMYWYQQKSSQAPKLLFHYYDKDFNNEADTPDNFQSRRPNTSFCFLDIRSPGLGDTAMYLCATSRPRGSNTEAFFGQGTRLTVV.